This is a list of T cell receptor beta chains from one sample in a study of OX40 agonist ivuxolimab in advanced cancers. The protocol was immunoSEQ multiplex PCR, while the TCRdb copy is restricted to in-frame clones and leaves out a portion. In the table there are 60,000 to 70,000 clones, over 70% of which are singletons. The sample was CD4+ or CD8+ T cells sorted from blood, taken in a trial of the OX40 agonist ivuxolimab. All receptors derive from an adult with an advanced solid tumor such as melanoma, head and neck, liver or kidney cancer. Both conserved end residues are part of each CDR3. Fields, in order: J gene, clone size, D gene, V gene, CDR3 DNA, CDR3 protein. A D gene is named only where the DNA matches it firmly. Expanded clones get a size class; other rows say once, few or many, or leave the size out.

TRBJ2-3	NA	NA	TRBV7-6	TGTGCCAGCACCGAGAGGAGTGGTCCAGATACGCAGTATTTT	CASTERSGPDTQYF
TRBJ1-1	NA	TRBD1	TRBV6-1	TGTGCCAGCAGCCTTACCGGGACAGGGAACACTGAAGCTTTCTTT	CASSLTGTGNTEAFF
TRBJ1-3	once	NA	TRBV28	TGTGCCAGCAGTCCCCCATTGCCGGGCCAGGATATTGGAAACACCATATATTTT	CASSPPLPGQDIGNTIYF
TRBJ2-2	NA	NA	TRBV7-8	TGTGCCAGCAGCCCCGGGGGCGCCGGGGTGAACACCGGGGAGCTGTTTTTT	CASSPGGAGVNTGELFF
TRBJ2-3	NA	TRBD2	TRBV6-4	TGTGCCAGCAGCGGTAGCGGGAGGTCAGATACGCAGTATTTT	CASSGSGRSDTQYF
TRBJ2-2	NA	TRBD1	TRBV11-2	TGTGCCAGCAGCTTGGGGGGACAGGGGAGGAACACCGGGGAGCTGTTTTTT	CASSLGGQGRNTGELFF
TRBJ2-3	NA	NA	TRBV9	TGTGCCAGCAGCCCCCAGGGGCTAAGCACAGATACGCAGTATTTT	CASSPQGLSTDTQYF
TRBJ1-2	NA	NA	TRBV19	TGTGCCAGTGCCCTCGGAGAGGGGTATGGCTACACCTTC	CASALGEGYGYTF
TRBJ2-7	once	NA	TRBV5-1	TGCGCCAGCAGCTTGCAACCTCTCGACAAGGGCGAGCAGTACTTC	CASSLQPLDKGEQYF
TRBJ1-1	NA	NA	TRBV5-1	TGCGCCAGCAGCTTTACAGCGGACACTGAAGCTTTCTTT	CASSFTADTEAFF
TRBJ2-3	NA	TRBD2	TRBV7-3	TGTGCCAGCAGCTTAACCCCTGGGGGGGGAAGCACAGATACGCAGTATTTT	CASSLTPGGGSTDTQYF
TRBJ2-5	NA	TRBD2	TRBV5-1	TGCGCCAGCAGCCGGGGGTCTAGCGGGAGGTACCAAGAGACCCAGTACTTC	CASSRGSSGRYQETQYF
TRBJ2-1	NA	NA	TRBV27	TGTGCCAGCAGTTTAATAGCGGATCCCTCCTACAATGAGCAGTTCTTC	CASSLIADPSYNEQFF
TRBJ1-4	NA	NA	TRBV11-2	TGTGCCAGCAGCTTAGTTCCTGCGGGGCGAGGTGAAAAACTGTTTTTT	CASSLVPAGRGEKLFF
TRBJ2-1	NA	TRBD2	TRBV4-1	TGCGCCAGCAGCCAGACTTCTACGGGGACTAGCGGGGGGGCTGAGCAGTTCTTC	CASSQTSTGTSGGAEQFF
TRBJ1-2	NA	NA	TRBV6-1	TGTGCCAGCAGTGAAGCGCGAGGAGGATCGAACTATGGCTACACCTTC	CASSEARGGSNYGYTF
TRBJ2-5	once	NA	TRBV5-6	TGTGCCAGCAGCCTCCCCGGGCAGCAAGAGACCCAGTACTTC	CASSLPGQQETQYF
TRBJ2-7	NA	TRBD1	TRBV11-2	TGTGCCAGCAGCTTGACAGGGGGGCAGTACTTC	CASSLTGGQYF
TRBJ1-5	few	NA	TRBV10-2	TGCGCCAGCAGGGACCTTAATCTGCCCCAGCATTTT	CASRDLNLPQHF
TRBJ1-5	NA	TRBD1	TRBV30	TGTGCCTGGAGCGCCTCCCGGACAGGGGAGCGCCAGCCCCAGCATTTT	CAWSASRTGERQPQHF
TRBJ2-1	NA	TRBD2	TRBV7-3	TGTGCCAGCAGCCGATCTAGCGGGAGATGGAATGAGCAGTTCTTC	CASSRSSGRWNEQFF
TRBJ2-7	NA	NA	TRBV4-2	TGTGCCAGCAGCCAAGAGGTCGGTCTCCTCGAGCAGTACTTC	CASSQEVGLLEQYF
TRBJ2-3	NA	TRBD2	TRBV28	TGTGCCAGCAGTACAAGCGGGAGGACCAATACGCAGTATTTT	CASSTSGRTNTQYF
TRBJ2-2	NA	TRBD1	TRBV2	TGTGCCGGGTGGAGGACAGGGGGCACCGGGGAGCTGTTTTTT	CAGWRTGGTGELFF
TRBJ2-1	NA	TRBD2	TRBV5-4	TGTGCCAGCAGCTTGGCGGCTAGCGGGTACAATGAGCAGTTCTTC	CASSLAASGYNEQFF
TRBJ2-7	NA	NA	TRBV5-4	TGTGCCAGCAGCTTGGTAGGGATCGATGCCTACGAGCAGTACTTC	CASSLVGIDAYEQYF
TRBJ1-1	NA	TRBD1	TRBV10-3	TGTGCCATCAGCAGGGGACAGGACCTTCTCACTGAAGCTTTCTTT	CAISRGQDLLTEAFF
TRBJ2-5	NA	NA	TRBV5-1	TGCGCCAGCAGCTTTCCACAGAGCAGAGAGACCCAGTACTTC	CASSFPQSRETQYF
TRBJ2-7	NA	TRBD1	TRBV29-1	TGCAGCGTTAAGGGACAGGGGTACGAGCAGTACTTC	CSVKGQGYEQYF
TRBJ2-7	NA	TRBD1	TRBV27	TGTGCCAGCAGTTTCAGGACAGGGCTTGTCTACGAGCAGTACTTC	CASSFRTGLVYEQYF
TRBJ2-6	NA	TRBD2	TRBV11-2	TGTGCCAGCAGCTTAGACGGAGGGTTAGCGGGGGGCTCTGGGGCCAACGTCCTGACTTTC	CASSLDGGLAGGSGANVLTF
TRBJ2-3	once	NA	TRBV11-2	TGTGCCAGCAGCTTATATTGGGACCAAGTTACAGATACGCAGTATTTT	CASSLYWDQVTDTQYF
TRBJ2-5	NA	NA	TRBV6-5	TGTGCCAGCAGTTACTCGCGGGGGCCGCGCGAGACCCAGTACTTC	CASSYSRGPRETQYF
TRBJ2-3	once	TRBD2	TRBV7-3	TGTGCCAGCAGTGCGGGGGGACTGGATACGCAGTATTTT	CASSAGGLDTQYF
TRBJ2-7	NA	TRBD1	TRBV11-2	TGTGCCAGCAGCTCCAGACAGGGGCCCTCCTACGAGCAGTACTTC	CASSSRQGPSYEQYF
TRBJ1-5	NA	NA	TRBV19	TGTGCCAGTAGTATAGACAACGGCAATCAGCCCCAGCATTTT	CASSIDNGNQPQHF
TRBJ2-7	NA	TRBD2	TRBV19	TGTGCCAGTAGTATTGGAGCGGGAGTAAACGAGCAGTACTTC	CASSIGAGVNEQYF
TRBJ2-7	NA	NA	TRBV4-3	TGCGCCAGCAGCCAAGAAAATACCTTCGCTTCCGAGCAGTACTTC	CASSQENTFASEQYF
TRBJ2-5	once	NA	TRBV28	TGTGCCAGCAGAGGATCCTTGGGGACCCAGTACTTC	CASRGSLGTQYF
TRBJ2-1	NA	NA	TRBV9	TGTGCCAGCAGCGTTTGGGGGATGGCATACAATGAGCAGTTCTTC	CASSVWGMAYNEQFF
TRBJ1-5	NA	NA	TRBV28	TGTGCCAGCATGGGTGGGCATAGCAATCAGCCCCAGCATTTT	CASMGGHSNQPQHF
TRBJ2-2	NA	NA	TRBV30	TGTGCCTCATCAGCGAACACCGGGGAGCTGTTTTTT	CASSANTGELFF
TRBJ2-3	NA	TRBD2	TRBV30	TGTGCCTGGAACCTAGCGGGGGCTTTCACAGATACGCAGTATTTT	CAWNLAGAFTDTQYF
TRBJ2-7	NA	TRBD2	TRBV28	TGTGCCAGCAGTGGACGGGGGGAGTCCTACGAGCAGTACTTC	CASSGRGESYEQYF
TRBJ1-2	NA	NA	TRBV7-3	TGTGCCAGCAGCTTAGGATCGACTGACAGCCCATGGGGTGGCTACACCTTC	CASSLGSTDSPWGGYTF
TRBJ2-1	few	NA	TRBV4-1	TGCGCCAGCAGCCAAGGGGGCCAAAGGGGAGCTGCCCTAAACGAGCAGTTCTTC	CASSQGGQRGAALNEQFF
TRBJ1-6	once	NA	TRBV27	TGTGCCAGCAGTTACCGCTTCTTAAGCTCCTATAATTCACCCCTCCACTTT	CASSYRFLSSYNSPLHF
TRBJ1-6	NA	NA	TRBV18	TGTGCCAGCTCAGCCAGCTCCTATAATTCACCCCTCCACTTT	CASSASSYNSPLHF
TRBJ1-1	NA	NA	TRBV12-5	TGTGCTAGTGGGGGACGCTCTACGAACACTGAAGCTTTCTTT	CASGGRSTNTEAFF
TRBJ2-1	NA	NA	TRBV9	TGTGCCAGCAGCGCCAATCCATCCTACAATGAGCAGTTCTTC	CASSANPSYNEQFF
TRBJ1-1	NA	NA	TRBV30	TGTGCCTCCCCCGGGGTCGGCACTGAAGCTTTCTTT	CASPGVGTEAFF
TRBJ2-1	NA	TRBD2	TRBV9	TGTGCCAGCAGCCGGAGCGGGGGGCCTCCTGGGGAGCAGTTCTTC	CASSRSGGPPGEQFF
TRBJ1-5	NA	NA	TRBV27	TGTGCCAGCAGTTTCACAGGCTACAATCAGCCCCAGCATTTT	CASSFTGYNQPQHF
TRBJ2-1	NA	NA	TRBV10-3	TGTGCCATCAGTGACCAACAGGGCTATGAGCAGTTCTTC	CAISDQQGYEQFF
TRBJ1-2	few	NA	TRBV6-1	TGTGCCAGCAGTGCCAATCTAGTTCCAGACTATGGCTACACCTTC	CASSANLVPDYGYTF
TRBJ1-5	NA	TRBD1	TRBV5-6	TGTGCCAGCAGCCAAATGGACAGGGGAAGTCAGCCCCAGCATTTT	CASSQMDRGSQPQHF
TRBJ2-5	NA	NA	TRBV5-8	TGTGCCAGCAGCTTCACTAGCCTGGAGACCCAGTACTTC	CASSFTSLETQYF
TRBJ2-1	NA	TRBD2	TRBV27	TGTGCCAGCAGTCCCAGACTAGCGGGAGTTAGTAATGAGCAGTTCTTC	CASSPRLAGVSNEQFF